This T cell receptor beta chain was profiled in a study of hypomethylating agent response in myelodysplastic syndrome. As for the study in general: Of the myelodysplastic syndrome patients, under ten were male, 2 female.

The junction had 5 bases not matched to a gene; V was cut back by 3 bases and J by 4 bases. Germline V gene lookup returns CDR1 SGHTA and CDR2 FQGNSA. This CDR3 is 17 amino acids long. This clone was observed once. No antigen is known for it. Study results and limitations: Richness, rarefaction diversity and clonality did not change significantly after hypomethylating treatment.

Clones were sequenced by immunoSEQ multiplex PCR, and TCRdb holds only the in-frame ones, with some missing. The sample contains thousands of clones, around 90% of which appear only once. This TCR was recovered from a human donor with myelodysplastic syndrome. J is TRBJ2-1 and V is TRBV7-2; TRBD2 matches at 14 bases. The input for sequencing was bone marrow, taken before or after starting hypomethylating agent treatment for myelodysplastic syndrome (not recorded which). CDR3: CASSFRTSGGKYNEQFF. The CDR3 region has the DNA TGTGCCAGCAGCTTCCGGACTAGCGGGGGGAAATACAATGAGCAGTTCTTC.